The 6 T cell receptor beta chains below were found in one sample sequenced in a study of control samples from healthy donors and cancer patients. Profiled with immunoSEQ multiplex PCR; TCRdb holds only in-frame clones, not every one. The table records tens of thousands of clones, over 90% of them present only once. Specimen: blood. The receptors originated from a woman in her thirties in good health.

The CDR3 loop is CASKSDSYGYTF. The CDR3 coding sequence is TGTGCCAGCAAATCGGACAGCTATGGCTACACCTTC. The chain joins TRBV2 to TRBJ1-2; D perhaps matches TRBD1 (6 bases). CDR1 is SNHLY and CDR2 is FYNNEI in the germline V gene. V shed 7 bases and J shed 4 bases, with 10 bases lying between them. The length of the CDR3 is 12 residues.

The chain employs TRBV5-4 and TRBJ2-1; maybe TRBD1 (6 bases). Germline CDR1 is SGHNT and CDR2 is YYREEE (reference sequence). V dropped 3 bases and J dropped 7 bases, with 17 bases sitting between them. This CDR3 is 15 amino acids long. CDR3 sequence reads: CASSSNALTGNEQFF. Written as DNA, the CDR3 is TGTGCCAGCAGCTCCAACGCCCTGACAGGTAATGAGCAGTTCTTC.

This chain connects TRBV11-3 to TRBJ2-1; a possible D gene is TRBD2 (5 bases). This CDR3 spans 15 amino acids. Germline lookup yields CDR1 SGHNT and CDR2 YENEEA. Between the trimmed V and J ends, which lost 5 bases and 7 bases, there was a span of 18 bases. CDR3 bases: TGTGCCAGCAGCCCCCCTATCCCATCGGGGAATGAGCAGTTCTTC. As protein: CASSPPIPSGNEQFF.

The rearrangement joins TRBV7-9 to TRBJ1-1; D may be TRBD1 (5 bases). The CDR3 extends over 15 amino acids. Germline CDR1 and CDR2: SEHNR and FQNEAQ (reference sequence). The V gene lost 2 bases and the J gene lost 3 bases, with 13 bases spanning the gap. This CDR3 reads CASSLYVAGDTEAFF. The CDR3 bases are TGTGCCAGCAGCTTATATGTTGCGGGGGACACTGAAGCTTTCTTT.

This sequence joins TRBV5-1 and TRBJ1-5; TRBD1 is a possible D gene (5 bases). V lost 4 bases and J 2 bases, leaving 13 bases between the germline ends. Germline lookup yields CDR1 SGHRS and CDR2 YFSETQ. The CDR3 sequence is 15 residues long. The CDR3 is CASSEIGGGNQPQHF. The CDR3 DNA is TGCGCCAGCAGCGAAATCGGGGGAGGCAATCAGCCCCAGCATTTT.

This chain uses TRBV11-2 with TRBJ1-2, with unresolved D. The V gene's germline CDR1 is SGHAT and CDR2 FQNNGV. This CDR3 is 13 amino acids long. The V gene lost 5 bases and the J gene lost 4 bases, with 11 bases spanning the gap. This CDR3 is CASSGRGSYGYTF. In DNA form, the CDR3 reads TGTGCCAGCAGCGGGCGTGGGAGCTATGGCTACACCTTC.